This T cell receptor (beta chain) was captured in a study of CD8 T cells in Susac syndrome. The germline V and J ends were trimmed by 6 bases and 7 bases, with 12 bases remaining between them. CDR1 and CDR2 (germline): SQVTM, ANQGSEA. This CDR3 comprises 11 residues. CD8+ and CD4+ T cells circulating in blood were sequenced for TCR beta. RNA, at about 0.45 to 1 ug, was reverse transcribed with random hexamers. TCRdb passed the immunoSEQ multiplex PCR reads through MiXCR, listing each CDR3 protein once. The data show some 260,000 distinct CDR3 sequences, with roughly 95% seen just once and roughly 0.07% held by the top ten.

This TCR was recovered from a human donor with multiple sclerosis. The sample comprised CD4+ T cells from PBMCs. The V call is TRBV29-1, the J call TRBJ1-1, with no clear D. This chain's CDR3 is CSVANRGEAFF. CDR3 sequence (DNA): TGCAGCGTGGCCAATCGGGGTGAAGCTTTCTTT.